The rows below give T cell receptor beta chains drawn from one sample of a study of blood T cell repertoires in COVID-19. Using immunoSEQ multiplex PCR, the repertoire was profiled, and TCRdb retains in-frame clones only, with some absent. The data contain around 120,000 clones, 69% of them singletons. The sequenced sample consisted of peripheral blood. Every receptor here comes from a woman between 70 and 85 years old with acute or convalescent COVID-19. Both conserved end residues are part of each CDR3. The order of the fields is clone size, V gene, D gene, J gene, CDR3 protein, CDR3 DNA. D genes are given only for firm matches. The size field is filled for only some rows; it gives once, few, many or a size class.

-,TRBV7-9,-,TRBJ1-2,CASSWTGRINYGYTF,TGTGCCAGCAGCTGGACTGGACGGATTAACTATGGCTACACCTTC
-,TRBV27,TRBD2,TRBJ2-7,CASSIKWAGGTYEQYF,TGTGCCAGCAGTATTAAATGGGCGGGAGGGACCTACGAGCAGTACTTC
-,TRBV19,-,TRBJ1-6,CASSSPTPFNNSPLHF,TGTGCCAGTAGCTCCCCAACACCGTTCAATAATTCACCCCTCCACTTT
many,TRBV2,-,TRBJ1-2,CASSWTQGDGYTF,TGTGCCAGCAGTTGGACACAGGGAGATGGCTACACCTTC
-,TRBV11-2,TRBD1,TRBJ1-6,CASSFRGVLNSPLHF,TGTGCCAGCAGCTTCAGGGGGGTGCTGAATTCACCCCTCCACTTT
-,TRBV2,TRBD1,TRBJ1-2,CASSRTGGGVGYTF,TGTGCCAGCAGTCGGACAGGGGGCGGGGTTGGCTACACCTTC
-,TRBV12-3/TRBV12-4,TRBD2,TRBJ2-6,CASSGAGLSF,TGTGCCAGCAGTGGAGCGGGGCTATCTTTC
-,TRBV29-1,-,TRBJ1-2,CSVVRDYGYTF,TGCAGCGTTGTACGGGACTATGGCTACACCTTC
-,TRBV9,-,TRBJ1-3,CASSVYDRGSGNTIYF,TGTGCCAGCAGCGTATATGACCGAGGGTCTGGAAACACCATATATTTT
-,TRBV24-1,-,TRBJ2-1,CATGRDFAAEQFF,TGTGCCACCGGGCGGGACTTCGCTGCTGAGCAGTTCTTC
-,TRBV9,TRBD1,TRBJ2-7,CASSETGTGPYEQYF,TGTGCCAGCAGCGAAACCGGGACAGGGCCCTACGAGCAGTACTTC
-,TRBV4-1,TRBD2,TRBJ2-7,CASSRGRISSYEQYF,TGCGCCAGCAGCCGCGGGAGGATTAGCTCCTACGAGCAGTACTTC
-,TRBV14,TRBD2,TRBJ2-5,CASTRLAGGGETQYF,TGTGCCAGTACGAGGCTAGCGGGAGGGGGCGAGACCCAGTACTTC
-,TRBV5-1,TRBD1,TRBJ2-7,CASSSPDRTGLSYEQYF,TGCGCCAGCAGCTCCCCGGACAGGACCGGTCTCTCCTACGAGCAGTACTTC
-,TRBV18,TRBD1,TRBJ1-6,CASSRDSSYNSPLHF,TGTGCCAGCTCACGGGACAGCTCCTATAATTCACCCCTCCACTTT